Given below is one T cell receptor (beta chain) in context. The sample belongs to a study of T-cell reconstitution after alpha-beta-depleted transplantation in children. The V gene lost 5 bases and the J gene lost 4 bases, with 14 bases spanning the gap. The germline V gene has CDR1 SGHTA and CDR2 FQGNSA. The CDR3 spans 15 residues. TCRbeta library construction was performed incorporating unique molecular identifiers. TCRdb independently ran MiXCR on the PCR reads; one entry per CDR3 protein. The profile shows about 400,000 distinct CDR3 sequences, roughly 17% of them singletons. The receptor's source is a boy under two years old who had a stem cell transplant for Wiskott-Aldrich syndrome, so the T cells may come from the graft donor. The V call is TRBV7-2, the J call TRBJ2-2; D perhaps matches TRBD2 (6 bases). The material was PBMCs, mostly from graft donor cells, obtained 360 days after TCRalphabeta/CD19-depleted stem cell transplant. CDR3 DNA: TGTGCCAGCAGCCTGGGAGGCGCCCGCACCGGGGAGCTGTTTTTT. Its protein product is CASSLGGARTGELFF.